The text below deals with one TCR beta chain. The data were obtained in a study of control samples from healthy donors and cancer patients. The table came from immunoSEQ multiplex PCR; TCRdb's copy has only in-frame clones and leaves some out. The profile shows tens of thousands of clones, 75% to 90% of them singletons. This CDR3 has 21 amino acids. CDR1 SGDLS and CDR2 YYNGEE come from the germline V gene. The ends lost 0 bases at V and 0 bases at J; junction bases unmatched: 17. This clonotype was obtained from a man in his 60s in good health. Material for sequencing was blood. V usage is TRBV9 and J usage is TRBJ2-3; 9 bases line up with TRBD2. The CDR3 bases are TGTGCCAGCAGCGTAGCTACGAGGGGAAGCGGGGGGCCGAGGAGCACAGATACGCAGTATTTT. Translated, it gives CASSVATRGSGGPRSTDTQYF.